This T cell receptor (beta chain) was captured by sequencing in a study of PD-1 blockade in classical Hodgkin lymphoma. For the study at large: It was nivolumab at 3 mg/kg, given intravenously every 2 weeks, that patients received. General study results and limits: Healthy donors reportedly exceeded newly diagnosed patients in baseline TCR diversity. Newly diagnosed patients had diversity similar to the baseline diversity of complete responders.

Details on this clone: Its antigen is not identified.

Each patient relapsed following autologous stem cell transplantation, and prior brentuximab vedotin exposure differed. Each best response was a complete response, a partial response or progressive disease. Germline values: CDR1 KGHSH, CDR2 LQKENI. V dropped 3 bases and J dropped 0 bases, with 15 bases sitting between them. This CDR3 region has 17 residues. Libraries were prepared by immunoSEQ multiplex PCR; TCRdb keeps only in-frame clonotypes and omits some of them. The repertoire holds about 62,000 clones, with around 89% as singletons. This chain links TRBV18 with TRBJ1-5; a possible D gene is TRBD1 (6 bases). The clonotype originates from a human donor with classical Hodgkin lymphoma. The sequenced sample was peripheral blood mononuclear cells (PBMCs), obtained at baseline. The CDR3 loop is CASSPGQRVYSNQPQHF. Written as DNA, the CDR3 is TGTGCCAGCTCACCTGGACAGCGGGTATATAGCAATCAGCCCCAGCATTTT.